The 15 T cell receptor beta chains listed next were all sequenced from one sample in a study of OX40 agonist ivuxolimab in advanced cancers. Clones were read by immunoSEQ multiplex PCR, and TCRdb kept only the in-frame ones, dropping some. The sample consists of fewer than 95,000 clones, 85% of them appearing once. Material: CD4+ or CD8+ T cells sorted from blood, obtained in a trial of the OX40 agonist ivuxolimab. These receptors all come from an adult with an advanced solid tumor such as melanoma, head and neck, liver or kidney cancer.

The J gene is TRBJ1-1, the V gene TRBV7-8, with 8 bases lining up with TRBD1. The V gene's germline CDR1 is SGHVS and CDR2 FQNEAQ. This CDR3 comprises 15 residues. Unmatched junction bases numbered 5, after V lost 1 base and J lost 4 bases. The CDR3 reads CASSLVDRDVTEAFF. Written as DNA, the CDR3 is TGTGCCAGCAGCTTAGTGGACAGGGATGTCACTGAAGCTTTCTTT.

This chain links TRBV7-9 with TRBJ2-3; D possibly uses TRBD1 or TRBD2 (6 bases each). The CDR3 length is 18 residues. The germline V gene encodes CDR1 SEHNR and CDR2 FQNEAQ (reference sequence). The V end was cut by 3 bases, the J end by 0 bases, with 19 bases between. The CDR3, as DNA: TGTGCCAGCAGCTTTCCGCCCGGAACAGGGAGGAGCACAGATACGCAGTATTTT. It codes for CASSFPPGTGRSTDTQYF.

This clone showed up just once. V is TRBV25-1 and J is TRBJ1-2; D may be TRBD1 (5 bases). Germline-derived CDR1 and CDR2 are MGHDK and SYGVNS. V gave up 7 bases and J gave up 4 bases, with 16 bases separating them. This CDR3 is built from 14 residues. The CDR3, as DNA: TGTGCCAGCACTCCCGAGAGGGGATTCTATGGCTACACCTTC. Its protein is CASTPERGFYGYTF.

The V gene is TRBV4-1, the J gene TRBJ2-5; either TRBD1 or TRBD2 may supply D (5 bases each). CDR1 is MGHRA, CDR2 YSYEKL, per germline. Between the trimmed V and J ends, which lost 1 base and 0 bases, there was a span of 12 bases. The CDR3 runs to 16 residues. In nucleotides, the CDR3 is TGCGCCAGCAGCCAAGCCCCGGGGCGGCACCAAGAGACCCAGTACTTC. Its protein product is CASSQAPGRHQETQYF.

V and J are TRBV5-5 and TRBJ2-1, with TRBD2 matching 8 bases. Trimming removed 1 base from V and 10 bases from J; junction bases left unmatched: 10. The CDR3 has 15 amino acids. Germline V gene lookup returns CDR1 SGHKS and CDR2 YYEKEE (reference sequence). As DNA, the CDR3 is TGTGCCAGCAGCTTGATCAATAGCGGGGCCTCGGAGCAGTTCTTC. Its protein product is CASSLINSGASEQFF. The complete variable domain, with remaining parts taken from reference TRBV5-5 and TRBJ2-1, reads DAGVTQSPTHLIKTRGQQVTLRCSPISGHKSVSWYQQVLGQGPQFIFQYYEKEERGRGNFPDRFSARQFPNYSSELNVNALLLGDSALYLCASSLINSGASEQFFGPGTRLTVL.

The J gene is TRBJ2-3, the V gene TRBV18; D may correspond to TRBD1 or TRBD2 (5 bases each). V shed 6 bases and J shed 6 bases, with 19 bases lying between them. This CDR3 region has 15 residues. Per the germline V gene, CDR1 is KGHSH and CDR2 is LQKENI. CDR3 amino acids: CASSPSPGAGDTQYF. The CDR3 bases are TGTGCCAGCTCCCCTAGCCCCGGGGCAGGGGATACGCAGTATTTT.

This rearrangement joins TRBV9 to TRBJ1-2; D is perhaps TRBD1 (6 bases). The CDR3 spans 11 residues. With 3 bases removed from V and 7 bases from J, the gap between germline ends came to 7 bases. CDR1 is SGDLS, CDR2 YYNGEE, per germline. The CDR3 is CASSEGGGYTF. The CDR3 nucleotides read TGTGCCAGCAGCGAAGGGGGTGGCTACACCTTC.

This chain uses TRBV7-2 with TRBJ2-2, with 8 bases aligning to TRBD2. The CDR3 spans 15 residues. CDR1 is SGHTA and CDR2 is FQGNSA in the germline V gene. V lost 5 bases to trimming and J lost 5 bases; unmatched junction nucleotides: 7. CDR3 nucleotide sequence: TGTGCCAGCAGCCGTATAGCGGGGCAAACCGGGGAGCTGTTTTTT. Translated, it gives CASSRIAGQTGELFF.

The rearrangement uses TRBV14 and TRBJ1-2, with D perhaps TRBD1 (5 bases). Germline CDR1 SGHDN, CDR2 FVKESK. There are 15 residues in the CDR3. V dropped 0 bases and J dropped 4 bases, with 12 bases sitting between them. CDR3 nucleotides: TGTGCCAGCAGCCAAGAAAGGGACCCAAGCTATGGCTACACCTTC. Protein product: CASSQERDPSYGYTF.

The gene calls are TRBV5-5 and TRBJ2-5, with D perhaps matching TRBD2 (6 bases). Germline V gene data show CDR1 as SGHKS and CDR2 as YYEKEE (reference sequence). The CDR3 has 15 amino acids. The V end was cut by 0 bases, the J end by 4 bases, with 13 bases between. In DNA form, the CDR3 reads TGTGCCAGCAGCTTGGCCGGAGGGTGGTCAGAGACCCAGTACTTC. Translating gives CASSLAGGWSETQYF. The variable domain in full, with the rest retrieved from reference TRBV5-5 and TRBJ2-5, is DAGVTQSPTHLIKTRGQQVTLRCSPISGHKSVSWYQQVLGQGPQFIFQYYEKEERGRGNFPDRFSARQFPNYSSELNVNALLLGDSALYLCASSLAGGWSETQYFGPGTRLLVL.

The chain joins TRBV6-4 to TRBJ1-5; D unresolved. The CDR3 runs to 16 residues. Germline loops: CDR1 MRHNA, CDR2 SNTAGT. V lost 5 bases and J lost 1, with 15 bases in between. In nucleotides, the CDR3 is TGTGCCAGCAGTAATCTCAGAGTCGTGAGCAATCAGCCCCAGCATTTT. Residues: CASSNLRVVSNQPQHF.

This sequence joins TRBV25-1 and TRBJ2-7; 7 bases are shared with TRBD1. There are 15 residues in the CDR3. The J segment lost 0 bases and the V segment lost 4 bases, leaving 6 bases of the junction unmatched. CDR1 is MGHDK, CDR2 SYGVNS, per germline. The CDR3 sequence is CASSGWDRNSYEQYF. CDR3 in DNA: TGTGCCAGCAGTGGGTGGGACAGAAACTCCTACGAGCAGTACTTC.

The V and J genes are TRBV5-1 and TRBJ2-2; TRBD2 agrees at 8 bases. CDR3 size: 15 residues. Germline CDR1 and CDR2: SGHRS and YFSETQ. Trimming cost V 2 bases and J 4 bases; bases outside gene matches: 4. The CDR3 region is CASSFGTRVTGELFF. As DNA, the CDR3 is TGCGCCAGCAGCTTCGGGACTAGAGTCACCGGGGAGCTGTTTTTT.

On this clone: Other DNA sequences from this sample encode an identical CDR3 as well. The V gene is TRBV5-1, the J gene TRBJ2-3, with 9 bases fitting TRBD2. V trimming: 0 bases; J trimming: 3 bases; junction bases outside the gene matches: 5. CDR1 and CDR2 (germline): SGHRS, YFSETQ. The CDR3 loop spans 16 amino acids. The CDR3 DNA reads as TGCGCCAGCAGCTTGGCCTTAGCGGGGGCTACAGATACGCAGTATTTT. It codes for CASSLALAGATDTQYF.

The J gene is TRBJ1-3, the V gene TRBV4-1; no definite D call. Trimming stripped 4 bases from V and 4 bases from J, with 11 bases between. Germline V gives CDR1 MGHRA, CDR2 YSYEKL. The CDR3 is 14 amino acids. The DNA for the CDR3 is TGCGCCAGCAGCCGCCCAGGTTCGGGAAACACCATATATTTT. As protein: CASSRPGSGNTIYF.